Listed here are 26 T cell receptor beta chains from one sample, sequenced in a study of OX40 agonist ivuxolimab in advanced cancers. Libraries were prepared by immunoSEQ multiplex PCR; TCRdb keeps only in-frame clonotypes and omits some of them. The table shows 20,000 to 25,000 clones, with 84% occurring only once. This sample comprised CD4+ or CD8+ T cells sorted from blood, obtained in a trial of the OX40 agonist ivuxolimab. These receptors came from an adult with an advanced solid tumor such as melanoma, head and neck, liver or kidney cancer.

The CDR3 reads CASSEKTVYGYTF. The CDR3 DNA sequence: TGTGCCAGCAGTGAAAAAACAGTCTATGGCTACACCTTC. V is TRBV6-1 and J is TRBJ1-2; D not resolved. Germline lookup yields CDR1 MNHNS and CDR2 SASEGT. Between the trimmed V and J ends, which lost 2 bases and 4 bases, there was a span of 8 bases. This CDR3 is 13 amino acids long.

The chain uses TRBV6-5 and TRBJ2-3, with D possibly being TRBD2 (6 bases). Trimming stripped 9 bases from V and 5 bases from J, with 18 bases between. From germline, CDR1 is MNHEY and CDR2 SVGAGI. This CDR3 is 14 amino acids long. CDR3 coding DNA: TGTGCCAGTGACCTCGGGAGTGGGTTAGATACGCAGTATTTT. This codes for CASDLGSGLDTQYF.

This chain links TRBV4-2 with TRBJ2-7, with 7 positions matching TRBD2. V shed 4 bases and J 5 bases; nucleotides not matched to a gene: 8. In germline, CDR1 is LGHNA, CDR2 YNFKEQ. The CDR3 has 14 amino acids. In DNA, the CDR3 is TGTGCCAGCAGCCGCGGACTAGATAACAACGAGCAGTACTTC. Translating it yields CASSRGLDNNEQYF.

In DNA, the CDR3 is TGTGCCAGCAGTTTACAGGGAGGCCATCAGCCCCAGCATTTT. Its protein product is CASSLQGGHQPQHF. The J gene is TRBJ1-5, the V gene TRBV27; weak D call: TRBD1 (5 bases). V was shortened by 2 bases and J by 5 bases, with 10 bases between the two germline ends. From germline, CDR1 is MNHEY and CDR2 SMNVEV (reference sequence). This CDR3 is built from 14 residues.

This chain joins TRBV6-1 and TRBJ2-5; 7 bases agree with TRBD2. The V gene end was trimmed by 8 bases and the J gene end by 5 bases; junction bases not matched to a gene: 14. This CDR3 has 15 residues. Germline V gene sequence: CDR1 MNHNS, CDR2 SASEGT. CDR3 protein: CASERLALVRETQYF. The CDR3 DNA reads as TGTGCCAGCGAAAGACTAGCCCTAGTCAGGGAGACCCAGTACTTC.

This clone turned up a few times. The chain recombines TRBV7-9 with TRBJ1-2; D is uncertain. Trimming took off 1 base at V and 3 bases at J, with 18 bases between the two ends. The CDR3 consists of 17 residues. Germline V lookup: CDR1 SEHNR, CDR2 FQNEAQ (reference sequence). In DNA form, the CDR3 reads TGTGCCAGCAGCTTAGTGTCAGGAAATGGGTACGACTATGGCTACACCTTC. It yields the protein CASSLVSGNGYDYGYTF.

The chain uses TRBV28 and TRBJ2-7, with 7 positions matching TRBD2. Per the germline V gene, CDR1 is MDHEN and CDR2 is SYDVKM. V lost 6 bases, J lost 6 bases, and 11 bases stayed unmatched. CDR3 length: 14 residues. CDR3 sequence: CASSHGLGVVEQYF. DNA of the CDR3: TGTGCCAGCAGCCATGGACTAGGGGTGGTCGAGCAGTACTTC.

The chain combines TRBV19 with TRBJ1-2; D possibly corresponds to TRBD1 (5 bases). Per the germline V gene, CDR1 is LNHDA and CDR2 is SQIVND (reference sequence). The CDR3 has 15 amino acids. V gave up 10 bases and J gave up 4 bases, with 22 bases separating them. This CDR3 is CATSLGGDGFYGYTF. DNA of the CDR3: TGTGCCACTTCCTTGGGGGGTGACGGATTCTATGGCTACACCTTC.

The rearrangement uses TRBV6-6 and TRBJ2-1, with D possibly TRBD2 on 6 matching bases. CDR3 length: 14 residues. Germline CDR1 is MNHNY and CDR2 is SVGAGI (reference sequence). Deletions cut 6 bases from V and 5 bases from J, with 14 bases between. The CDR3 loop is CASRGGASNNEQFF. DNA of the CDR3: TGTGCCAGCAGGGGGGGAGCGAGTAACAATGAGCAGTTCTTC.

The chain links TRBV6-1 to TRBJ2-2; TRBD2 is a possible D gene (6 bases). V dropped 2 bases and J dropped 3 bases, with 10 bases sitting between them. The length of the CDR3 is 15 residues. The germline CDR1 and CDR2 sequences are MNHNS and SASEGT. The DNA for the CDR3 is TGTGCCAGCAGTGAAACTAGCCTGGACACCGGGGAGCTGTTTTTT. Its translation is CASSETSLDTGELFF.

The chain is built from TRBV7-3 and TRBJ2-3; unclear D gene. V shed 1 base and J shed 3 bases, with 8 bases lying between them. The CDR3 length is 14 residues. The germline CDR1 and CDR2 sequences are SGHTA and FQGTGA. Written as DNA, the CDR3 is TGTGCCAGCAGCTTAATCGGCGGAACAGATACGCAGTATTTT. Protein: CASSLIGGTDTQYF.

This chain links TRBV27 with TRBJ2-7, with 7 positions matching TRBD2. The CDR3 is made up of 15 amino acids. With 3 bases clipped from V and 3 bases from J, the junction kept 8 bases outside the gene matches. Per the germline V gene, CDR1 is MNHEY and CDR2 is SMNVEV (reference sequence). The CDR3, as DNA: TGTGCCAGCAGTTTGGGCGGGAGTCCTCTCTACGAGCAGTACTTC. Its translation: CASSLGGSPLYEQYF.

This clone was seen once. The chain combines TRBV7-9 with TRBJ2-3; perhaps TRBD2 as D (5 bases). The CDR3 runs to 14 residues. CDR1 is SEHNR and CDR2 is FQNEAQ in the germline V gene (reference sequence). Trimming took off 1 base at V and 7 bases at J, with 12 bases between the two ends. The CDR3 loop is CASSLVLGAYTQYF. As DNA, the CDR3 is TGTGCCAGCAGCTTAGTACTAGGAGCTTATACGCAGTATTTT.

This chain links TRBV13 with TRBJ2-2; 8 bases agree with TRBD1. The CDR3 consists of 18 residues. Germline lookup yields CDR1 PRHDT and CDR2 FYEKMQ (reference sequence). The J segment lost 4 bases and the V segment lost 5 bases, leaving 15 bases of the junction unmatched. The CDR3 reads CASSGLGQGVLSTGELFF. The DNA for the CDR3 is TGTGCCAGCAGCGGTCTAGGACAGGGAGTCTTAAGCACCGGGGAGCTGTTTTTT.

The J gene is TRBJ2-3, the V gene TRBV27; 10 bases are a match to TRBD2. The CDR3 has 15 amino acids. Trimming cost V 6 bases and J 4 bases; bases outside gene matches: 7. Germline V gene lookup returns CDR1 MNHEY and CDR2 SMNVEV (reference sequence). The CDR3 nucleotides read TGTGCCAGCAGAAGCCTAGCGGGAGTGGCAGATACGCAGTATTTT. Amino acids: CASRSLAGVADTQYF.

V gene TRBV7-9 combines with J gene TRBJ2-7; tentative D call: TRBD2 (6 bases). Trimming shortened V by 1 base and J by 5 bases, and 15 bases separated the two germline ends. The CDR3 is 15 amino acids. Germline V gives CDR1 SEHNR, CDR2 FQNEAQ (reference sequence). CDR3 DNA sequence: TGTGCCAGCAGCTTAGGGACTACGCCTTGGGACGAGCAGTACTTC. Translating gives CASSLGTTPWDEQYF.

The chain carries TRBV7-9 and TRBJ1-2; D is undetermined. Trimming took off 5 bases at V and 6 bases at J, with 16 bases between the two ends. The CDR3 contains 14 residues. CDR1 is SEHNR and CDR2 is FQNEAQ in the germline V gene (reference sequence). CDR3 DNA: TGTGCCAGCAGCCCCACCACAGTACCAGATGGCTACACCTTC. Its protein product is CASSPTTVPDGYTF.

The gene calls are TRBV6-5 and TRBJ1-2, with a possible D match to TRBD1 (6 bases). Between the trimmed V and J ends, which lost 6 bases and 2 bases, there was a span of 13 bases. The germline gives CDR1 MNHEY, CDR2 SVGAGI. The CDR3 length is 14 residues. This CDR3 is CASSAIQGNYGYTF. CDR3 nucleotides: TGTGCCAGCAGCGCCATACAGGGAAACTATGGCTACACCTTC.

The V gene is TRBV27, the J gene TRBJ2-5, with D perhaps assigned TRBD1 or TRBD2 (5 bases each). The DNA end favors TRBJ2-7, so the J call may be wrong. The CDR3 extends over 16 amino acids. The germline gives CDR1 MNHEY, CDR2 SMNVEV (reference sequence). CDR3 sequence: CASSFTGTRPPYEQYF. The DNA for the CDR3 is TGTGCCAGCAGTTTTACCGGGACCCGACCTCCCTACGAGCAGTACTTC.

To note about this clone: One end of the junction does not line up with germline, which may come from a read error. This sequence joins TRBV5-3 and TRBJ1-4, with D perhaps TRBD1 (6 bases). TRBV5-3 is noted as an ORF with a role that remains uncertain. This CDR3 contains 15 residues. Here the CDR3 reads CASSLDYGTTEKLFF. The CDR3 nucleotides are TGTGCCAGCAGCTTGGATTACGGGACAACTGAAAAACTGTTTTTT.

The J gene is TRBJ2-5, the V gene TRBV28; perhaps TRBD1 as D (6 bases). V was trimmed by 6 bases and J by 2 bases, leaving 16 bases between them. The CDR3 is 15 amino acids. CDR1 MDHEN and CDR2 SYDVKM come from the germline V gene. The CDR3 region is CASSSGTMRQETQYF. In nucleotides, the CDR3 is TGTGCCAGCAGCTCCGGGACAATGAGACAAGAGACCCAGTACTTC.

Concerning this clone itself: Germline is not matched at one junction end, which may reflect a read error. Here the CDR3 DNA reads TGTGCCAGCGGGGACTCCCACAATGAGCAGTTCTTC. Amino acid sequence: CASGDSHNEQFF. The chain joins TRBV6-1 to TRBJ2-1; D is perhaps TRBD2 (6 bases). CDR3 length: 12 residues. CDR1 and CDR2 (germline): MNHNS, SASEGT.

CDR3 bases: TGCGCCAGCAGCTCCCGACAGGGACCGAACACCGGGGAGCTGTTTTTT. It is translated as CASSSRQGPNTGELFF. The V gene is TRBV5-1, the J gene TRBJ2-2; 7 bases line up with TRBD1. The CDR3 is made up of 16 amino acids. The V gene end was trimmed by 3 bases and the J gene end by 0 bases; junction bases not matched to a gene: 5. Germline-derived CDR1 and CDR2 are SGHRS and YFSETQ.

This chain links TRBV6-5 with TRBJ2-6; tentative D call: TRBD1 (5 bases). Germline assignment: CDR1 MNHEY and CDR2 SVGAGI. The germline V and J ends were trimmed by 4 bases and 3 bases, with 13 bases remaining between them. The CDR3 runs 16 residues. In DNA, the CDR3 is TGTGCCAGCAGTTTCTCAGGGCCCTTTGGGGCCAACGTCCTGACTTTC. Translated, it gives CASSFSGPFGANVLTF.

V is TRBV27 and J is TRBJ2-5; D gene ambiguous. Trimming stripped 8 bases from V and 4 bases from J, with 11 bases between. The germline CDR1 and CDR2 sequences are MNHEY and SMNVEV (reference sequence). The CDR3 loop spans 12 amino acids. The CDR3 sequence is CASGQPGETQYF. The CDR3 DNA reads TGTGCCAGCGGCCAACCCGGAGAGACCCAGTACTTC.

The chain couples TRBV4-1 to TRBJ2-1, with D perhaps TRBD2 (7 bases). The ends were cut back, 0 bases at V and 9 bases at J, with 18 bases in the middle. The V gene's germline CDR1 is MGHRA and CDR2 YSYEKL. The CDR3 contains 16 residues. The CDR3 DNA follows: TGCGCCAGCAGCCAAGAAGAGCTGGGGGGAGGGGGTGAGCAGTTCTTC. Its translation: CASSQEELGGGGEQFF.